A selection of T cell receptor beta chains follows, all from one sample in a study of blood T cells in healthy people across ages. TCRdb re-derived calls from the 5' RACE reads in MiXCR, one entry per CDR3 protein. The top ten clones hold 22% of a sample with some 750,000 distinct CDR3 sequences, about 20% of them seen once. The material sequenced was blood. The receptors come from a man between 65 and 80 years old in good health. Both conserved end residues are part of each CDR3. D genes are given only for firm matches. Part of the rows lack a size; the others show once, few, many or a class for expanded clones.

D: -
V: TRBV27
J: TRBJ2-3
size: many
CDR3: CASRARRSRGTDTQYF
DNA: TGTGCCAGCAGAGCTAGACGCTCTAGGGGCACAGATACGCAGTATTTT

D: TRBD2
V: TRBV5-1
J: TRBJ2-1
size: few
CDR3: CASSLWASGMDSYNEQFF
DNA: TGCGCCAGCAGCTTGTGGGCTAGCGGGATGGACTCCTACAATGAGCAGTTCTTC

D: -
V: TRBV20-1
J: TRBJ1-1
size: -
CDR3: CSATQESNTEAFF
DNA: TGCAGTGCTACACAGGAGTCGAACACTGAAGCTTTCTTT

D: -
V: TRBV27
J: TRBJ2-5
size: -
CDR3: CASSFRSTLQETQYF
DNA: TGTGCCAGCAGTTTTCGATCCACCCTCCAAGAGACCCAGTACTTC

D: -
V: TRBV7-9
J: TRBJ2-3
size: few
CDR3: CASSSRVSSTDTQYF
DNA: TGTGCCAGCAGCTCCAGGGTTAGCAGCACAGATACGCAGTATTTT

D: TRBD2
V: TRBV18
J: TRBJ2-3
size: -
CDR3: CASSREREYTDTQYF
DNA: TGTGCCAGCTCCAGGGAGCGGGAGTACACAGATACGCAGTATTTT

D: -
V: TRBV5-1
J: TRBJ2-7
size: -
CDR3: CASRAGGSLPPEQYF
DNA: TGCGCCAGCAGAGCTGGAGGCTCCCTACCTCCCGAGCAGTACTTC

D: -
V: TRBV5-4
J: TRBJ2-1
size: -
CDR3: CASSLEGNSEQFF
DNA: TGTGCCAGCAGCTTGGAAGGGAACAGTGAGCAGTTCTTC

D: -
V: TRBV20-1
J: TRBJ1-5
size: few
CDR3: CSAEQIKVDQPQHF
DNA: TGCAGTGCTGAGCAGATCAAGGTCGATCAGCCCCAGCATTTT

D: -
V: TRBV5-6
J: TRBJ1-2
size: few
CDR3: CASSGPENYGYTF
DNA: TGTGCCAGCAGCGGCCCGGAAAACTATGGCTACACCTTC

D: TRBD2
V: TRBV20-1
J: TRBJ2-1
size: few
CDR3: CSARSSGQLQFF
DNA: TGCAGTGCTAGATCTAGCGGGCAGCTTCAGTTCTTC

D: TRBD2
V: TRBV11-2
J: TRBJ2-1
size: -
CDR3: CASSLVAGGFRNEQFF
DNA: TGTGCCAGCAGCTTAGTGGCGGGAGGGTTTAGGAATGAGCAGTTCTTC

D: -
V: TRBV5-6
J: TRBJ1-4
size: many
CDR3: CASSWRDQGKLFF
DNA: TGTGCCAGCAGCTGGAGGGACCAAGGAAAACTGTTTTTT

D: TRBD1
V: TRBV28
J: TRBJ2-7
size: few
CDR3: CASSLAGQGSYEQYF
DNA: TGTGCCAGCAGTTTAGCAGGACAGGGTAGTTACGAGCAGTACTTC

D: TRBD2
V: TRBV29-1
J: TRBJ2-3
size: -
CDR3: CSVEGLAGADTQYF
DNA: TGCAGCGTTGAGGGACTAGCGGGAGCAGATACGCAGTATTTT

D: -
V: TRBV24-1
J: TRBJ2-5
size: -
CDR3: CATSEAGGETQYF
DNA: TGTGCCACCAGTGAAGCGGGTGGAGAGACCCAGTACTTC

D: -
V: TRBV4-2
J: TRBJ1-2
size: few
CDR3: CASSRGQDYGYTF
DNA: TGTGCCAGCAGCCGTGGACAAGACTATGGCTACACCTTC

D: -
V: TRBV25-1
J: TRBJ1-2
size: -
CDR3: CASGGAANYDYTF
DNA: TGTGCCAGCGGCGGCGCAGCCAACTATGACTACACCTTC

D: -
V: TRBV5-1
J: TRBJ1-1
size: few
CDR3: CASSKGMNTEAFF
DNA: TGCGCCAGCAGCAAGGGTATGAACACTGAAGCTTTCTTT

D: TRBD2
V: TRBV7-2
J: TRBJ2-2
size: -
CDR3: CASSSEGRGFTGELFF
DNA: TGCGCCAGCAGCTCAGAAGGGCGGGGGTTTACCGGGGAGCTGTTTTTT

D: -
V: TRBV7-9
J: TRBJ1-2
size: -
CDR3: CASTRDSVGYTF
DNA: TGTGCCAGCACCAGGGATTCGGTGGGCTACACCTTC

D: TRBD2
V: TRBV7-2
J: TRBJ2-3
size: few
CDR3: CASSFRGAGGSDTQYF
DNA: TGTGCCAGCAGCTTCCGGGGAGCGGGAGGCTCAGATACGCAGTATTTT

D: -
V: TRBV3-1
J: TRBJ1-1
size: few
CDR3: CASSPLVGGRANTEAFF
DNA: TGTGCCAGCAGCCCCCTGGTGGGAGGTAGGGCGAACACTGAAGCTTTCTTT

D: -
V: TRBV11-2
J: TRBJ2-1
size: -
CDR3: CASSPQAGGISNEQFF
DNA: TGTGCCAGCAGCCCTCAAGCGGGCGGGATTTCCAATGAGCAGTTCTTC

D: TRBD2
V: TRBV20-1
J: TRBJ2-1
size: few
CDR3: CSARPVAGGYNEQFF
DNA: TGCAGTGCTAGACCTGTAGCGGGGGGATACAATGAGCAGTTCTTC

D: -
V: TRBV24-1
J: TRBJ2-2
size: -
CDR3: CATSDLGPREAGELFF
DNA: TGTGCCACCAGTGATTTGGGGCCACGTGAAGCCGGGGAGCTGTTTTTT

D: -
V: TRBV18
J: TRBJ2-5
size: -
CDR3: CASSPIRTAQETQYF
DNA: TGTGCCAGCTCACCTATTCGGACAGCCCAAGAGACCCAGTACTTC

D: -
V: TRBV2
J: TRBJ2-7
size: once
CDR3: CASRPVVGLGYEQYF
DNA: TGTGCCAGCAGACCTGTGGTGGGGCTGGGCTACGAGCAGTACTTC

D: -
V: TRBV12-3/TRBV12-4
J: TRBJ2-5
size: many
CDR3: CASSFGGEETQYF
DNA: TGTGCCAGCAGCTTTGGGGGCGAGGAGACCCAGTACTTC

D: -
V: TRBV11-2
J: TRBJ1-4
size: few
CDR3: CASSVLLGVANEKLFF
DNA: TGTGCCAGCAGCGTGCTATTAGGGGTGGCTAATGAAAAACTGTTTTTT

D: -
V: TRBV5-5
J: TRBJ1-5
size: -
CDR3: CASSYTGNQPQHF
DNA: TGTGCCAGCAGCTATACAGGAAATCAGCCCCAGCATTTT

D: TRBD1
V: TRBV12-3/TRBV12-4
J: TRBJ1-1
size: many
CDR3: CASSLGTGGTEAFF
DNA: TGTGCCAGCAGTCTTGGGACAGGGGGCACTGAAGCTTTCTTT

D: TRBD1
V: TRBV12-3/TRBV12-4
J: TRBJ1-2
size: -
CDR3: CASRGLQGESYGYTF
DNA: TGTGCCAGCAGGGGGCTTCAGGGGGAATCCTATGGCTACACCTTC

D: -
V: TRBV28
J: TRBJ1-2
size: -
CDR3: CASNVGGINYGYTF
DNA: TGTGCCAGCAACGTAGGGGGGATTAACTATGGCTACACCTTC

D: -
V: TRBV5-1
J: TRBJ2-3
size: few
CDR3: CASSLGEPDTQYF
DNA: TGCGCCAGCAGCTTGGGGGAGCCAGATACGCAGTATTTT

D: TRBD2
V: TRBV29-1
J: TRBJ2-3
size: -
CDR3: CSGGRGNRIDTQYF
DNA: TGCAGCGGCGGGCGGGGGAATCGTATAGATACGCAGTATTTT

D: -
V: TRBV7-9
J: TRBJ2-3
size: many
CDR3: CASSSGLRTDTQYF
DNA: TGTGCCAGCAGCTCGGGACTCCGCACAGATACGCAGTATTTT

D: -
V: TRBV5-1
J: TRBJ2-1
size: -
CDR3: CASSLARGAWYNEQFF
DNA: TGCGCCAGCAGCTTGGCCAGGGGAGCCTGGTACAATGAGCAGTTCTTC

D: -
V: TRBV6-5
J: TRBJ2-3
size: -
CDR3: CASSLHSYSSTDTQYF
DNA: TGTGCCAGCAGTTTACACAGTTATTCTAGCACAGATACGCAGTATTTT

D: TRBD2
V: TRBV24-1
J: TRBJ2-1
size: -
CDR3: CATSGYSSGTSVYEQFF
DNA: TGTGCCACCAGTGGGTACAGTAGCGGGACTAGCGTGTACGAGCAGTTCTTC

D: -
V: TRBV3-1
J: TRBJ1-5
size: -
CDR3: CASSQAGFGSNQPQHF
DNA: TGTGCCAGCAGCCAAGCGGGGTTCGGGAGCAATCAGCCCCAGCATTTT

D: -
V: TRBV7-3
J: TRBJ2-3
size: few
CDR3: CASSKQSSTDTQYF
DNA: TGTGCCAGCAGCAAACAATCGAGCACAGATACGCAGTATTTT

D: -
V: TRBV18
J: TRBJ2-1
size: -
CDR3: CASSPPLDGSSYNERFF
DNA: TGTGCCAGCTCACCACCGCTGGACGGAAGCTCCTACAATGAGCGGTTCTTC

D: -
V: TRBV10-3
J: TRBJ1-1
size: -
CDR3: CAISESEHTEAFF
DNA: TGTGCCATCAGTGAGTCGGAACACACTGAAGCATTCTTT

D: TRBD2
V: TRBV20-1
J: TRBJ2-1
size: few
CDR3: CSARDSWLAEYNEQFF
DNA: TGCAGTGCTAGAGATTCCTGGCTAGCGGAATACAATGAGCAGTTCTTC

D: TRBD1
V: TRBV12-3/TRBV12-4
J: TRBJ2-3
size: many
CDR3: CASSSKPGGMSTDTQYF
DNA: TGTGCCAGCAGTTCGAAACCAGGGGGTATGAGCACAGATACGCAGTATTTT

D: -
V: TRBV29-1
J: TRBJ1-3
size: -
CDR3: CSVDGGFGNTIYF
DNA: TGCAGCGTTGATGGGGGTTTTGGAAACACCATATATTTT

D: -
V: TRBV5-1
J: TRBJ2-5
size: -
CDR3: CASSPRAEGETQYF
DNA: TGCGCCAGCAGCCCCAGGGCGGAAGGAGAGACCCAGTACTTC

D: TRBD2
V: TRBV10-3
J: TRBJ2-5
size: -
CDR3: CAIRDSGSPQETQYF
DNA: TGTGCCATCAGGGATAGCGGGAGTCCCCAAGAGACCCAGTACTTC

D: -
V: TRBV10-2
J: TRBJ2-7
size: many
CDR3: CASSAGTEQYF
DNA: TGCGCCAGCAGTGCTGGGACGGAGCAGTACTTC

D: -
V: TRBV7-9
J: TRBJ1-5
size: -
CDR3: CASSTEPGSQPQHF
DNA: TGTGCCAGCAGCACCGAGCCAGGGAGTCAGCCCCAGCATTTT